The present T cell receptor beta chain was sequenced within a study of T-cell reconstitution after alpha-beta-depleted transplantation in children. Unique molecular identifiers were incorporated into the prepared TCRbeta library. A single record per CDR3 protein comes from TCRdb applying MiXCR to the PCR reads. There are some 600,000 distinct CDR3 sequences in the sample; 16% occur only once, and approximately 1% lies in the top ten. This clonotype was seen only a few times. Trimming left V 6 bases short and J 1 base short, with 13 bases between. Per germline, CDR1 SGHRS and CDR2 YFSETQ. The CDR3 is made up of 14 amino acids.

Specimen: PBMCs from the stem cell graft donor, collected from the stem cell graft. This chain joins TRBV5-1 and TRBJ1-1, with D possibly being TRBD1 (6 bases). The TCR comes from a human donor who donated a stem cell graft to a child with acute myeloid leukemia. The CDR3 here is CASTLGTSNTEAFF. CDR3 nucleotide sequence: TGCGCCAGCACCCTTGGGACATCGAACACTGAAGCTTTCTTT.